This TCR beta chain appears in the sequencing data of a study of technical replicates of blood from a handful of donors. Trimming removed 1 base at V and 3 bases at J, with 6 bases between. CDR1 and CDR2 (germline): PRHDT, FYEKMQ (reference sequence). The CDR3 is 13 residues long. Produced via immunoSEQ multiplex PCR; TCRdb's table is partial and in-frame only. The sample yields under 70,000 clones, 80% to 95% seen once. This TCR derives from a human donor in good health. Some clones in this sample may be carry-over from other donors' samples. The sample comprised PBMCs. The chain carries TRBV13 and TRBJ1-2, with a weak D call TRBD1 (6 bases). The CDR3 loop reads CASSLAGDYGYTF. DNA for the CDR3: TGTGCCAGCAGCTTAGCAGGGGACTATGGCTACACCTTC.